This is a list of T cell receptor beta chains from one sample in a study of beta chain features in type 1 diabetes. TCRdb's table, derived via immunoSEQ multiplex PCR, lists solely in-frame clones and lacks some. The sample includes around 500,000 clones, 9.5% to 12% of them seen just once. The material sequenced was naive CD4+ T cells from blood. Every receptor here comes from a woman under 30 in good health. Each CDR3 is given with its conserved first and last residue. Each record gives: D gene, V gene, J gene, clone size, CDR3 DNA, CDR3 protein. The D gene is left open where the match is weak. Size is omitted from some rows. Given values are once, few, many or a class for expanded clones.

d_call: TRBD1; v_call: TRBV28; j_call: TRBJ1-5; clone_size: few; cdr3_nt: TGTGCCAGCAATCTCCGGGACAGGGTTAGCAATCAGCCCCAGCATTTT; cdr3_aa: CASNLRDRVSNQPQHF
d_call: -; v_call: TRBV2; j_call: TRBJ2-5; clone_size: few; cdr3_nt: TGTGCCAGCAGTTTGAATCAAGAGACCCAGTACTTC; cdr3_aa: CASSLNQETQYF
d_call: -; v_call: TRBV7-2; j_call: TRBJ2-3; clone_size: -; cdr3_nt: TGTGCCAGCAGCTTAGCGGGGCCCACAGATACGCAGTATTTT; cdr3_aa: CASSLAGPTDTQYF
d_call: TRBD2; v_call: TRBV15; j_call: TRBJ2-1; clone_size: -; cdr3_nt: TGTGCCACCAGCAGAGCTCTAGCGGGTGGCCCCTACAATGAGCAGTTCTTC; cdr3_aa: CATSRALAGGPYNEQFF
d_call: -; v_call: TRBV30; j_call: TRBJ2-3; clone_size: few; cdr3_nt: TGTGCCTGGAGACCCCCTAGCGCTACGCAGTATTTT; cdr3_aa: CAWRPPSATQYF
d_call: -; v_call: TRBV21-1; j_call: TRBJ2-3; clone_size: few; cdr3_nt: TGTGCCAGCAGCCCCTACCAGGATACGCAGTATTTT; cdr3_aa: CASSPYQDTQYF
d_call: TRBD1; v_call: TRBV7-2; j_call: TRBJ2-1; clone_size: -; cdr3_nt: TGTGCCAGCAGCCAAGACAGGGCCTCCTACAATGAGCAGTTCTTC; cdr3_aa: CASSQDRASYNEQFF
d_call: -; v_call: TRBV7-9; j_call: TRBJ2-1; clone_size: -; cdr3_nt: TGTGCCAGCAGCCCCAAACGGACAGCCCGAACCCGTAGGAGTGAGCAGTTCTTC; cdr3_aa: CASSPKRTARTRRSEQFF
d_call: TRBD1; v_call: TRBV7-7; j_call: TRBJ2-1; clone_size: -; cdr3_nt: TGTGCCAGCAGCCAGAGACAGGGCCCCCCGGATGAGCAGTTCTTC; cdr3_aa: CASSQRQGPPDEQFF
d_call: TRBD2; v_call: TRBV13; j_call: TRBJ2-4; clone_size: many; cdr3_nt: TGTGCCAGCAGCACCCGACAGTGGACTAGGGAAAACATTCAGTACTTC; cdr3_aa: CASSTRQWTRENIQYF
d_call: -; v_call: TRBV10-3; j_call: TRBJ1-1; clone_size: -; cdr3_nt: TGTGCCATCAGTTCCGGGGGGAACACTGAAGCTTTCTTT; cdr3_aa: CAISSGGNTEAFF
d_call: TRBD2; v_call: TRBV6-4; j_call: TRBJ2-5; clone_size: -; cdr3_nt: TGTGCCAGCAGTCGAAGACCGGGACTACAAGAGACCCAGTACTTC; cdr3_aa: CASSRRPGLQETQYF
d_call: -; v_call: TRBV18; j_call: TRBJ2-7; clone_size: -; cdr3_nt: TGTGCCAGCTCTAAACAGTTCTACGAGCAGTACTTC; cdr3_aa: CASSKQFYEQYF
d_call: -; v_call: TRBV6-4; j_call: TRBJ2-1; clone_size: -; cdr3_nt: TGTGCCAGCAGTTTGGCGCCCTTTACGGGGAATGAGCAGTTCTTC; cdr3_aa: CASSLAPFTGNEQFF
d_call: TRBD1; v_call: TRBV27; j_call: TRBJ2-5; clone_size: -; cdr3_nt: TGTGCCAGCAGTTCCCCGGGACAGGGGGAGACCCAGTACTTC; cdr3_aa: CASSSPGQGETQYF
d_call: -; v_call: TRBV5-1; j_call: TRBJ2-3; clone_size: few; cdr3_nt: TGCGCCAGCAGCTTGGAATCCAGCAAGGATACGCAGTATTTT; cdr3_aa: CASSLESSKDTQYF